This T cell receptor (beta chain) was sequenced during a study of blood T cells in healthy people across ages. The study's findings and limits: A strong correlation was seen between TCR beta diversity and naive T cell percentage.

A sample-barcoded 5' primer and a J-beta primer mix were used in a second PCR of about 6 to 11 cycles. Sequencing yielded, for each sample, at least 2.5 million paired-end reads carrying CDR3. TCRdb re-derived calls from the 5' RACE reads in MiXCR, one entry per CDR3 protein. The data hold over 450,000 distinct CDR3 sequences, with 24% observed a single time. This clonotype is a singleton in its sample. Its antigen is as yet unknown. V was clipped by 3 bases and J by 5 bases; unmatched bases: 6. The CDR3 consists of 14 residues. Germline V gene data show CDR1 as DFQATT and CDR2 as SNEGSKA (reference sequence). The same data also went into a second study, on T cells of mothers and their children. That paper states: Donors comprised a few healthy Caucasian mothers plus their six children. Among related mother-child pairs, overlap was slightly higher than in unrelated pairs, though not significantly.

The specimen sequenced was blood. This chain uses TRBV20-1 with TRBJ1-5, with 8 bases lining up with TRBD1. The sequence came from a boy younger than 18 in good health. The CDR3 region has the DNA TGCAGTGCTAGTTCACAGGGGGGCGATCAGCCCCAGCATTTT. This translates into CSASSQGGDQPQHF.